This T cell receptor beta chain was recorded in a study of cytomegalovirus exposure and HLA in healthy donors. Study overall: Findings of an earlier analysis included around 100 million unique TCR beta sequences from around 180 million T cells.

Healthy donors of bone marrow made up the group. Concerning this clone: Its antigen is unknown.

PCR amplification relied on 60 Vbeta primers (plus 13 Jbeta primers). Profiling relied on immunoSEQ multiplex PCR, and the TCRdb table lists in-frame clones only, not all of them. The sample lists about 78,000 clones, less than 85% seen once, with roughly 2.3% in the top ten. Study-level findings and limits: Association of a missense DCLRE1C variant with TCR beta V- and J-gene trimming was reported in a later analysis. Fewer N-insertions than the roughly 600-donor mean were reportedly shown by an Asian-associated ancestry cluster in a later analysis.

Specimen: PBMCs. The sequence derives from a woman aged 50 to 65 in good health and CMV-seronegative.

Written as DNA, the CDR3 is TGCGCCAGCAGCCCACCCGGACAGGGGGTTCCCAATGAGCAGTTCTTC. Protein: CASSPPGQGVPNEQFF. The rearrangement links TRBV5-1 to TRBJ2-1; TRBD1 aligns across 10 bases. V shed 4 bases and J 6 bases; nucleotides not matched to a gene: 10. The V gene's germline CDR1 is SGHRS and CDR2 YFSETQ. The CDR3 loop spans 16 amino acids. The full variable domain, in which reference TRBV5-1 and TRBJ2-1 provide the parts outside the CDR3, is KAGVTQTPRYLIKTRGQQVTLSCSPISGHRSVSWYQQTPGQGLQFLFEYFSETQRNKGNFPGRFSGRQFSNSRSEMNVSTLELGDSALYLCASSPPGQGVPNEQFFGPGTRLTVL.